The 30 T cell receptor beta chains below come from one sample, sequenced in a study of T cell responses to AZD1222 COVID-19 vaccine. Assay: immunoSEQ multiplex PCR; the TCRdb copy retains only in-frame clones and omits some. The sample has under 70,000 clones; more than 70% are singletons. Sequences were derived from peripheral blood, sampled on day 0 of AZD1222 vaccination. The source is an adult in good health.

This sequence joins TRBV5-1 and TRBJ1-1, with 10 bases that match TRBD1. The V segment lost 4 bases and the J segment 6 bases; nucleotides outside the gene matches: 6. CDR1 and CDR2 (germline): SGHRS, YFSETQ. This CDR3 is 14 amino acids long. In DNA form, the CDR3 reads TGCGCCAGCAGCCATGGACAGGGGGTTTCTGAAGCTTTCTTT. Its translation is CASSHGQGVSEAFF.

The chain combines TRBV4-1 with TRBJ2-1; the D gene is possibly TRBD2 (5 bases). V lost 0 bases, J lost 0 bases, and 9 bases lay in between. CDR1 MGHRA and CDR2 YSYEKL come from the germline V gene. The CDR3 has 16 residues. The CDR3 reads CASSQDIRGSYNEQFF. CDR3 nucleotides: TGCGCCAGCAGCCAAGATATCCGGGGCTCCTACAATGAGCAGTTCTTC.

The rearrangement links TRBV12-3 or TRBV12-4 to TRBJ2-4; D not certain. This CDR3 has 13 residues. V was pared by 7 bases and J by 5 bases, with 12 bases between. CDR3: CASTTEAENIQYF. The CDR3 DNA reads as TGTGCCAGCACCACTGAGGCTGAAAACATTCAGTACTTC.

The chain links TRBV6-5 to TRBJ2-1; 11 positions agree with TRBD2. CDR3 size: 11 residues. J gave up 13 bases and V 6 bases, and 2 bases lay outside the gene matches. Germline values: CDR1 MNHEY, CDR2 SVGAGI. CDR3 amino acids: CASRLAGVQFF. CDR3 nucleotide sequence: TGTGCCAGCAGACTAGCGGGGGTACAGTTCTTC.

The J gene is TRBJ1-2, the V gene TRBV7-2; TRBD1 aligns across 9 bases. The CDR3 is 15 residues long. The germline CDR1 and CDR2 sequences are SGHTA and FQGNSA. Trimming removed 0 bases from V and 8 bases from J; junction bases left unmatched: 7. CDR3 loop: CASSLAQQGAEGYTF. Here the CDR3 DNA reads TGTGCCAGCAGCTTAGCCCAACAGGGGGCGGAGGGCTACACCTTC. Full variable domain (rest looked up from reference TRBV7-2 and TRBJ1-2): GAGVSQSPSNKVTEKGKDVELRCDPISGHTALYWYRQSLGQGLEFLIYFQGNSAPDKSGLPSDRFSAERTGGSVSTLTIQRTQQEDSAVYLCASSLAQQGAEGYTFGSGTRLTVV.

The chain joins TRBV7-2 to TRBJ2-2; D is undetermined. This CDR3 region has 15 residues. Germline CDR1 SGHTA, CDR2 FQGNSA. Trimming pared 3 bases from V and 0 bases from J, leaving 8 bases between. The chain's CDR3 is CASSFFQTNTGELFF. As DNA, the CDR3 is TGTGCCAGCAGCTTCTTTCAAACGAACACCGGGGAGCTGTTTTTT.

V gene TRBV6-2 or TRBV6-3 combines with J gene TRBJ2-5; D tentatively fits TRBD1 or TRBD2 (5 bases each). Trimming removed 0 bases at V and 4 bases at J, with 12 bases between. This CDR3 has 15 residues. CDR1 MNHEY and CDR2 SVGEGT come from the germline V gene. Written as DNA, the CDR3 is TGTGCCAGCAGTTACTCCCCCGCGAGGGGAGAGACCCAGTACTTC. Translated: CASSYSPARGETQYF.

Here the CDR3 DNA reads TGTGCCAGCAGCCCTGGGACTAGCGTGAGCGAGCAGTACTTC. This translates into CASSPGTSVSEQYF. The chain employs TRBV9 and TRBJ2-7; 10 nucleotides align to TRBD2. With 4 bases clipped from V and 6 bases from J, the junction kept 7 bases outside the gene matches. Looked up from germline, CDR1 is SGDLS and CDR2 is YYNGEE. This CDR3 region has 14 residues. Complete variable domain (other parts from reference TRBV9 and TRBJ2-7): DSGVTQTPKHLITATGQRVTLRCSPRSGDLSVYWYQQSLDQGLQFLIQYYNGEERAKGNILERFSAQQFPDLHSELNLSSLELGDSALYFCASSPGTSVSEQYFGPGTRLTVT.

This clone was observed a few times. J is TRBJ2-1 and V is TRBV24-1; TRBD2 matches 8 bases. Germline V gene lookup returns CDR1 KGHDR and CDR2 SFDVKD. V trimming: 9 bases; J trimming: 7 bases; junction bases outside the gene matches: 7. This CDR3 region has 13 residues. The CDR3, as DNA: TGTGCCACCGAAATAGCGGGGAGTAATGAGCAGTTCTTC. Translated: CATEIAGSNEQFF.

The chain uses TRBV2 and TRBJ2-3, with unresolved D. Trimming removed 7 bases at V and 0 bases at J, with 11 bases between. CDR1 SNHLY and CDR2 FYNNEI come from the germline V gene. This CDR3 has 14 amino acids. The CDR3 reads CASTDGSSTDTQYF. The CDR3 region has the DNA TGTGCCAGCACCGATGGTTCTAGCACAGATACGCAGTATTTT.

V and J are TRBV6-1 and TRBJ1-1, with 12 bases aligning to TRBD1. CDR1 and CDR2 (germline): MNHNS, SASEGT. There are 18 residues in the CDR3. V shed 4 bases, J shed 5 bases, and the junction held 14 bases outside the gene matches. As DNA, the CDR3 is TGTGCCAGCAGTGTCCGAATTGCCGGGACAGGGGGCGGGACTGAAGCTTTCTTT. This sequence encodes CASSVRIAGTGGGTEAFF.

This clone was seen just once. J is TRBJ2-5 and V is TRBV18; TRBD1 is a possible D gene (6 bases). Germline V CDR1 and CDR2: KGHSH, LQKENI. V was trimmed by 3 bases and J by 3 bases, leaving 14 bases between them. The CDR3 spans 15 residues. The CDR3: CASSPRPTGKETQYF. CDR3 nucleotides: TGTGCCAGCTCACCGAGACCCACAGGGAAAGAGACCCAGTACTTC.

V usage is TRBV30 and J usage is TRBJ1-2; D perhaps matches TRBD1 (5 bases). The V gene's germline CDR1 is GTSNPN and CDR2 SVGIG (reference sequence). The V gene lost 0 bases and the J gene lost 7 bases, with 12 bases spanning the gap. The CDR3 runs 13 residues. As DNA, the CDR3 is TGTGCCTGGAGTGTACTCGGGGCGGGTGGCTACACCTTC. Its translation: CAWSVLGAGGYTF.

This chain uses TRBV2 with TRBJ2-5, with 11 bases that match TRBD2. J lost 1 base, V lost 7 bases, and 8 bases had no gene match. Germline CDR1 SNHLY, CDR2 FYNNEI. The length of the CDR3 is 16 residues. CDR3 DNA sequence: TGTGCCAGCATTTCCGGACTAGCGGGTTCCCAAGAGACCCAGTACTTC. Amino acids: CASISGLAGSQETQYF.

CDR3: CAISDSPTSGGTTDTQYF. CDR3 DNA: TGTGCCATCAGTGATTCACCGACTAGCGGGGGAACCACAGATACGCAGTATTTT. This chain links TRBV10-3 with TRBJ2-3, with 12 nucleotides matching TRBD2. V was pared by 3 bases and J by 2 bases, with 9 bases of the junction left unmatched. The CDR3 runs to 18 residues. Germline V lookup: CDR1 ENHRY, CDR2 SYGVKD.

The chain recombines TRBV7-2 with TRBJ2-4; TRBD1 is a possible D gene (5 bases). The CDR3 runs to 15 residues. CDR1 SGHTA and CDR2 FQGNSA come from the germline V gene. V lost 2 bases, J lost 6 bases, and 14 bases lay in between. The CDR3 DNA reads TGTGCCAGCAGCTTATCAGTTGGGGCAGCAAACATTCAGTACTTC. Protein sequence: CASSLSVGAANIQYF.

The chain combines TRBV6-2 or TRBV6-3 with TRBJ2-7; tentatively, D is TRBD2 (5 bases). The CDR3 has 13 residues. V gave up 1 base and J gave up 3 bases, with 7 bases separating them. Germline-derived CDR1 and CDR2 are MNHEY and SVGEGT. The CDR3 region is CASSYLRDYEQYF. The CDR3 nucleotides are TGTGCCAGCAGTTACTTACGGGACTACGAGCAGTACTTC.

The chain combines TRBV7-8 with TRBJ2-1; possible D gene TRBD2, 6 bases. The V end lost 2 bases, the J end lost 2 bases, and 13 bases lay between the germline ends. Germline V gene sequence: CDR1 SGHVS, CDR2 FQNEAQ. The length of the CDR3 is 16 residues. DNA for the CDR3: TGTGCCAGCAGCTTAAGAGGACTACCAGCCTACAATGAGCAGTTCTTC. Translating it yields CASSLRGLPAYNEQFF.

This chain connects TRBV30 to TRBJ1-3; D call uncertain. The CDR3 runs 13 residues. CDR1 and CDR2 from the germline V gene are GTSNPN and SVGIG (reference sequence). CDR3: CACQAISGNTIYF. The DNA for the CDR3 is TGTGCTTGCCAGGCGATCTCTGGAAACACCATATATTTT.

This sequence joins TRBV5-1 and TRBJ2-2; no clear D. This CDR3 region has 13 residues. The germline V and J ends were trimmed by 0 bases and 3 bases, with 3 bases remaining between them. Germline lookup yields CDR1 SGHRS and CDR2 YFSETQ. This CDR3 reads CASSLGDTGELFF. For the CDR3, the DNA is TGCGCCAGCAGCTTGGGGGACACCGGGGAGCTGTTTTTT.

The chain couples TRBV10-3 to TRBJ2-3, with D possibly TRBD1 on 6 matching bases. Germline V lookup: CDR1 ENHRY, CDR2 SYGVKD. Trimming stripped 3 bases from V and 2 bases from J, with 12 bases between. The CDR3 contains 15 residues. In nucleotides, the CDR3 is TGTGCCATCAGTGACGTGACAGGTTCCACAGATACGCAGTATTTT. It translates to CAISDVTGSTDTQYF.

The chain carries TRBV9 and TRBJ2-3, with D perhaps assigned TRBD1 or TRBD2 (5 bases each). The CDR3 totals 16 residues. Trimming took off 3 bases at V and 2 bases at J, with 16 bases between the two ends. Germline assignment: CDR1 SGDLS and CDR2 YYNGEE. This chain's CDR3 is CASSAPGRLLTDTQYF. The CDR3 region has the DNA TGTGCCAGCAGCGCCCCGGGGCGGCTCCTCACAGATACGCAGTATTTT.

V is TRBV4-1 and J is TRBJ1-2; no definite D call. The CDR3 contains 13 residues. CDR1 is MGHRA, CDR2 YSYEKL, per germline. Trimming stripped 1 base from V and 7 bases from J, with 10 bases between. Here the CDR3 reads CASSQVLGSGYTF. The CDR3 region has the DNA TGCGCCAGCAGCCAAGTACTCGGGAGTGGCTACACCTTC.

V gene TRBV23-1 combines with J gene TRBJ1-2; TRBD1 matches 9 bases. TRBV23-1 is annotated as an ORF whose role is uncertain. The CDR3 covers 15 residues. The junction had 6 bases not matched to a gene; V was cut back by 3 bases and J by 4 bases. This CDR3 reads CASSQVDRGTYGYTF. The CDR3 DNA reads as TGCGCCAGCAGTCAGGTGGACAGGGGAACCTATGGCTACACCTTC.

The chain links TRBV6-5 to TRBJ2-7; D unresolved. There are 13 residues in the CDR3. Trimming took off 2 bases at V and 0 bases at J, with 5 bases between the two ends. The germline V gene encodes CDR1 MNHEY and CDR2 SVGAGI. Here the CDR3 DNA reads TGTGCCAGCAGTTACGAGAGCTCCTACGAGCAGTACTTC. Protein product: CASSYESSYEQYF.

J is TRBJ1-1 and V is TRBV5-1; TRBD1 matches at 8 bases. V lost 1 base, J lost 5 bases, and 1 base stayed unmatched. Germline CDR1 is SGHRS and CDR2 is YFSETQ. The CDR3 totals 13 residues. CDR3 sequence (DNA): TGCGCCAGCAGCTTGACAGGGGGTACTGAAGCTTTCTTT. Its protein product is CASSLTGGTEAFF.

This clone was counted between two and nine times. V usage is TRBV2 and J usage is TRBJ2-5; no firm D call. Trimming took off 5 bases at V and 2 bases at J, with 12 bases between the two ends. CDR1 SNHLY and CDR2 FYNNEI come from the germline V gene. This CDR3 is 14 amino acids long. The CDR3 bases are TGTGCCAGCAGTCTTAGACTCGATCAAGAGACCCAGTACTTC. Its protein is CASSLRLDQETQYF.

V and J are TRBV25-1 and TRBJ1-6; tentative D call: TRBD1 (6 bases). The V gene's germline CDR1 is MGHDK and CDR2 SYGVNS. V was clipped by 1 base and J by 9 bases, with 16 bases between them. This CDR3 spans 16 amino acids. The CDR3 loop reads CASSELEGRDTSPLHF. The CDR3 bases are TGTGCCAGCAGTGAATTAGAGGGCCGGGACACTTCACCCCTCCACTTT.

J is TRBJ1-1 and V is TRBV28; D not resolved. Germline assignment: CDR1 MDHEN and CDR2 SYDVKM. The CDR3 runs 12 residues. V lost 2 bases and J lost 9, with 10 bases in between. For the CDR3, the DNA is TGTGCCAGCAGTTTAATCCCGACACAAGCTTTCTTT. Translating it yields CASSLIPTQAFF.

This chain connects TRBV4-3 to TRBJ2-3; D remains unclear. The CDR3 totals 14 residues. The V and J ends lost 0 bases and 6 bases respectively, with 10 bases between them. The germline V gene encodes CDR1 LGHNA and CDR2 YSLEER. The DNA of the CDR3 is TGCGCCAGCAGCCAAGAAGGCTTCCTGGATACGCAGTATTTT. Protein: CASSQEGFLDTQYF.